Each of the 25 T cell receptor beta chains below was sequenced from the same sample in a study of radiation and T cells in renal cell carcinoma. Produced via immunoSEQ multiplex PCR; TCRdb's table is partial and in-frame only. The sample has under 100,000 clones, 84% seen once. The sample's time point: blood 4 weeks post-SBRT, at nephrectomy. The treatment is: 15 Gy SBRT to primary tumor, nephrectomy 4 weeks later. The sample here was blood, taken from a patient whose treatment included radiotherapy and nephrectomy. The receptor set was obtained from a man in his sixties with renal cell carcinoma.

This clone was observed at least ten times. The rearrangement links TRBV19 to TRBJ2-5; D perhaps matches TRBD1 (6 bases). The CDR3 is made up of 13 amino acids. From germline, CDR1 is LNHDA and CDR2 SQIVND (reference sequence). The ends were cut back, 6 bases at V and 2 bases at J, with 10 bases in the middle. The CDR3 region has the DNA TGTGCCAGTAGGACGACAGGACAAGAGACCCAGTACTTC. Translated: CASRTTGQETQYF.

With regard to this clone: One end of the junction does not line up with germline, which may come from a read error. The same CDR3 also results from other DNA sequences found in this sample. The J gene is TRBJ1-4, the V gene TRBV29-1; no clear D gene. Germline CDR1 is SQVTM and CDR2 is ANQGSEA. This CDR3 is 13 amino acids long. The CDR3 spells CSGGSAAGEKLFF. CDR3 nucleotides: TGCAGCGGGGGTTCTGCGGCAGGTGAAAAACTGTTTTTC.

This clone was counted once. The chain links TRBV27 to TRBJ2-1; 13 nucleotides line up with TRBD2. CDR1 and CDR2 from the germline V gene are MNHEY and SMNVEV (reference sequence). The CDR3 runs to 20 residues. V shed 6 bases and J 0 bases; nucleotides not matched to a gene: 14. The CDR3 protein is CASRHTPGTSGVSSYNEQFF. In DNA, the CDR3 is TGTGCCAGCAGACACACTCCCGGGACTAGCGGGGTAAGCTCCTACAATGAGCAGTTCTTC.

The chain has TRBV28 and TRBJ2-1, with D unresolved. This CDR3 contains 12 residues. The V gene's germline CDR1 is MDHEN and CDR2 SYDVKM. The V and J ends lost 3 bases and 4 bases respectively, with 4 bases between them. Here the CDR3 DNA reads TGTGCCAGCAGTTTGCGTTACAATGAGCAGTTCTTC. Translating gives CASSLRYNEQFF.

This clone has only one observation. The V gene is TRBV10-3, the J gene TRBJ1-2; TRBD1 might be the D (5 bases). V shed 10 bases and J shed 5 bases, with 17 bases lying between them. CDR1 is ENHRY, CDR2 SYGVKD, per germline. This CDR3 comprises 13 residues. The CDR3 spells CASSGTSGYGYTF. The DNA of the CDR3 is TGTGCCAGCTCCGGGACTTCGGGGTATGGCTACACCTTC.

This clone was recorded only once. The chain links TRBV10-1 to TRBJ1-3, with no clear D. Germline CDR1 WNHNN, CDR2 SYGVQD (reference sequence). V was trimmed by 4 bases and J by 2 bases, leaving 6 bases between them. The CDR3 covers 13 residues. The CDR3 DNA follows: TGCGCCAGCAGTGCCACAGCTGGAAACACCATATATTTT. Encoded protein: CASSATAGNTIYF.

V is TRBV27 and J is TRBJ2-7, with D perhaps matching TRBD1 (6 bases). Trimming left V 5 bases short and J 7 bases short, with 18 bases between. The CDR3 consists of 14 residues. Germline assignment: CDR1 MNHEY and CDR2 SMNVEV (reference sequence). CDR3 DNA sequence: TGTGCCAGCAGTGGTACAGGGCCCCTAGGAGAGCAGTACTTC. Translation gives CASSGTGPLGEQYF.

This chain connects TRBV6-6 to TRBJ2-5; 7 positions agree with TRBD1. CDR1 is MNHNY, CDR2 SVGAGI, per germline (reference sequence). The V segment lost 7 bases and the J segment 4 bases; nucleotides outside the gene matches: 3. The CDR3 consists of 12 residues. The CDR3 region has the DNA TGTGCCAGCACTTCAGGGGGAGAGACCCAGTACTTC. Translating gives CASTSGGETQYF.

The chain recombines TRBV16 with TRBJ1-2; D is perhaps TRBD1 (6 bases). The CDR3 spans 15 residues. The V and J ends lost 2 bases and 4 bases respectively, with 14 bases between them. Per germline, CDR1 KGHSY and CDR2 FQNENV. The CDR3 DNA reads as TGTGCCAGCAGCCAACTTCCAGGGGCTTCCTATGGCTACACCTTC. Its translation is CASSQLPGASYGYTF.

The rearrangement links TRBV9 to TRBJ1-2; 9 bases are shared with TRBD1. The ends lost 4 bases at V and 8 bases at J; junction bases unmatched: 9. This CDR3 is built from 14 residues. Germline CDR1 reads SGDLS; CDR2 reads YYNGEE. In DNA, the CDR3 is TGTGCCAGCAGCCCGGGGGGGACAGGGAGAGGCTACACCTTC. The encoded protein is CASSPGGTGRGYTF.

This clone was seen only once. The chain has TRBV7-9 and TRBJ2-7; D is unresolved. Germline CDR1 reads SEHNR; CDR2 reads FQNEAQ (reference sequence). V was shortened by 5 bases and J by 5 bases, with 16 bases between the two germline ends. This CDR3 is built from 14 residues. This CDR3 is CASSPSEASHEQYF. The CDR3, as DNA: TGTGCCAGCAGCCCAAGTGAGGCTTCGCACGAGCAGTACTTC.

In its sample, this clone was seen once. The V gene is TRBV6-6, the J gene TRBJ2-5, with TRBD2 as a possible D gene (5 bases). The CDR3 sequence is 16 residues long. The V end was cut by 0 bases, the J end by 4 bases, with 15 bases between. Germline V gene lookup returns CDR1 MNHNY and CDR2 SVGAGI (reference sequence). CDR3 bases: TGTGCCAGCAGTTACTCGTCGGGAACCGTAGGAGAGACCCAGTACTTC. Residues: CASSYSSGTVGETQYF.

The table lists this clone with a few counts. The chain is built from TRBV5-1 and TRBJ2-1; TRBD1 is a possible D gene (6 bases). Trimming pared 3 bases from V and 7 bases from J, leaving 11 bases between. This CDR3 region has 13 residues. Germline CDR1 reads SGHRS; CDR2 reads YFSETQ. CDR3 DNA sequence: TGCGCCAGCAGCTGGGGGCGGAGTAATGAGCAGTTCTTC. Amino acid sequence: CASSWGRSNEQFF.

This sequence joins TRBV27 and TRBJ2-7; D is undetermined. The CDR3 runs 14 residues. V was clipped by 0 bases and J by 3 bases, with 9 bases between them. Germline-derived CDR1 and CDR2 are MNHEY and SMNVEV (reference sequence). In DNA form, the CDR3 reads TGTGCCAGCAGTTTATCCGGTATCCGCTACGAGCAGTACTTC. Its protein product is CASSLSGIRYEQYF.

The V gene is TRBV11-3, the J gene TRBJ1-1, with TRBD1 identical over 9 bases. The germline V gene encodes CDR1 SGHNT and CDR2 YENEEA. The J segment lost 4 bases and the V segment lost 5 bases, leaving 5 bases of the junction unmatched. This CDR3 is built from 14 residues. The CDR3 protein is CASSPRTGVTEAFF. CDR3 bases: TGTGCCAGCAGCCCCCGGACAGGGGTCACTGAAGCTTTCTTT.

This clone was observed once. CDR3 protein: CASSLGDRDYGYTF. CDR3 DNA: TGCGCCAGCAGCTTGGGCGACAGGGATTATGGCTACACCTTC. The chain uses TRBV5-1 and TRBJ1-2; 7 bases match TRBD1. This CDR3 is 14 amino acids long. V dropped 0 bases and J dropped 5; count of bases not matched to a gene: 4. CDR1 is SGHRS, CDR2 YFSETQ, per germline.

The V gene is TRBV4-3, the J gene TRBJ2-1; TRBD2 aligns across 12 bases. The CDR3 has 21 amino acids. Trimming at V came to 3 bases and at J to 0 bases, leaving 15 bases not matched to a gene. The V gene's germline CDR1 is LGHNA and CDR2 YSLEER. This chain's CDR3 is CASSQGLGLAGKGSSYNEQFF. CDR3 DNA: TGCGCCAGCAGCCAGGGACTCGGACTAGCGGGAAAGGGGAGCTCCTACAATGAGCAGTTCTTC.

V gene TRBV6-5 combines with J gene TRBJ2-7, with unresolved D. The CDR3 is 13 residues long. Germline CDR1 is MNHEY and CDR2 is SVGAGI. The V gene lost 2 bases and the J gene lost 4 bases, with 9 bases spanning the gap. The CDR3 coding sequence is TGTGCCAGCAGTTACCGTTTGGGTTACGAGCAGTACTTC. This encodes CASSYRLGYEQYF.

Note on this clone: The final CDR3 position lacks the conserved phenylalanine or tryptophan, pointing to a likely read error. The chain is built from TRBV5-4 and TRBJ1-2, with 7 bases identical to TRBD1. Germline CDR1 is SGHNT and CDR2 is YYREEE (reference sequence). This CDR3 is built from 13 residues. Trimming removed 3 bases from V and 6 bases from J; junction bases left unmatched: 5. The CDR3 sequence: CASSYTGDNGYTS. The DNA of the CDR3 is TGTGCCAGCAGCTATACAGGGGATAATGGCTACACCTCC.

The chain uses TRBV6-1 and TRBJ2-1; no reliable D call. The CDR3 is made up of 14 amino acids. CDR1 and CDR2 (germline): MNHNS, SASEGT. V was trimmed by 4 bases and J by 7 bases, leaving 14 bases between them. The CDR3 spells CASSVTPLGNEQFF. The CDR3 DNA reads as TGTGCCAGCAGTGTCACGCCTCTTGGAAATGAGCAGTTCTTC.

The rearrangement joins TRBV7-6 to TRBJ1-3; TRBD1 might be the D (5 bases). From germline, CDR1 is SGHVS and CDR2 FNYEAQ. This CDR3 contains 16 residues. V was trimmed by 6 bases and J by 0 bases, leaving 15 bases between them. The CDR3: CASSPQGVSSGNTIYF. DNA for the CDR3: TGTGCCAGCAGTCCCCAGGGCGTCAGCTCTGGAAACACCATATATTTT.

This clone came up once. The chain is built from TRBV18 and TRBJ2-5, with D perhaps matching TRBD2 (5 bases). Trimming cost V 5 bases and J 1 base, with 8 bases left between them. The CDR3 loop spans 13 amino acids. Germline-derived CDR1 and CDR2 are KGHSH and LQKENI. The CDR3 DNA reads TGTGCCAGCTCAACCGGGATCCAAGAGACCCAGTACTTC. Translating it yields CASSTGIQETQYF.

The chain uses TRBV5-1 and TRBJ2-5; possibly TRBD2 for D (5 bases). CDR3 size: 15 residues. In germline, CDR1 is SGHRS, CDR2 YFSETQ. V was clipped by 7 bases and J by 6 bases, with 22 bases between them. The CDR3 region has the DNA TGCGCCAGCTCCGCTGACTTGTCCGGGGATAAGACCCAGTACTTC. It translates to CASSADLSGDKTQYF.

The chain has TRBV19 and TRBJ2-4; TRBD2 agrees at 11 bases. Germline-derived CDR1 and CDR2 are LNHDA and SQIVND (reference sequence). With V trimmed by 1 base and J by 0 bases, 5 bases remained unmatched. The CDR3 is 18 residues long. The CDR3 is CASSIGLAGTLAKNIQYF. The CDR3 nucleotides read TGTGCCAGTAGTATAGGACTAGCGGGGACCCTAGCCAAAAACATTCAGTACTTC.

This chain joins TRBV6-1 and TRBJ2-7; 7 bases fit TRBD2. The CDR3 loop spans 15 amino acids. Germline CDR1 is MNHNS and CDR2 is SASEGT. V dropped 5 bases and J dropped 7; count of bases not matched to a gene: 14. The CDR3 DNA reads TGTGCCAGCAGTCCTCGGCGGGGGACCTTGGGGGAGCAGTACTTC. As protein: CASSPRRGTLGEQYF.